A selection of T cell receptor beta chains follows, all from one sample in a study of T cells in Graves' hyperthyroidism and ophthalmopathy. One entry per CDR3 protein results from TCRdb running MiXCR on the multiplex PCR reads. The sample records 500,000 to 650,000 distinct CDR3 sequences, approximately 49% being singletons. The sequencing sample was made of peripheral blood or thyroid tissue (not recorded which). These receptors originate from an adult woman with Graves' disease, either hyperthyroidism or ophthalmopathy (not recorded which). Each CDR3 is given with its conserved first and last residue. Fields, in order: D gene, V gene, clone size, J gene, CDR3 protein, CDR3 DNA. A D gene is named only where the DNA matches it firmly. Clone size is not always given. Where it is, it says once, few, many or a class for expanded clones.

D: -; V: TRBV29-1; size: -; J: TRBJ1-2; CDR3: CSVERQGAYTF; DNA: TGCAGCGTTGAAAGGCAGGGAGCCTACACCTTC
D: -; V: TRBV10-3; size: many; J: TRBJ1-5; CDR3: CAISERGGSQPQHF; DNA: TGTGCCATCAGTGAGAGGGGCGGGAGTCAGCCCCAGCATTTT
D: -; V: TRBV9; size: -; J: TRBJ1-2; CDR3: CASSSKARFNYGYTF; DNA: TGTGCCAGCAGCTCAAAAGCCAGGTTTAACTATGGCTACACCTTC
D: -; V: TRBV12-3/TRBV12-4; size: -; J: TRBJ1-1; CDR3: CASSLTGPAFF; DNA: TGTGCCAGCAGTTTGACAGGTCCAGCTTTCTTT
D: TRBD2; V: TRBV7-9; size: many; J: TRBJ2-5; CDR3: CASSWGGRELQETQYF; DNA: TGTGCCAGCAGCTGGGGAGGGCGGGAGCTCCAAGAGACCCAGTACTTC
D: -; V: TRBV20-1; size: many; J: TRBJ2-2; CDR3: CSARTARFGELFF; DNA: TGCAGTGCTAGGACCGCCCGCTTCGGGGAGCTGTTTTTT
D: -; V: TRBV4-2; size: many; J: TRBJ1-2; CDR3: CASSPIVTGGYGYTF; DNA: TGTGCCAGCAGCCCTATCGTAACAGGCGGCTATGGCTACACCTTC
D: -; V: TRBV6-1; size: many; J: TRBJ1-2; CDR3: CASRTDENYGYTF; DNA: TGTGCCAGCAGGACAGACGAAAACTATGGCTACACCTTC
D: TRBD1; V: TRBV29-1; size: -; J: TRBJ1-4; CDR3: CSVREGAGEKLFF; DNA: TGCAGCGTGCGGGAGGGGGCCGGGGAAAAACTGTTTTTT
D: -; V: TRBV5-1; size: -; J: TRBJ2-5; CDR3: CASSPSIRGTVQETQYF; DNA: TGCGCCAGCAGCCCGTCCATTCGGGGGACAGTTCAAGAGACCCAGTACTTC
D: TRBD1; V: TRBV13; size: -; J: TRBJ2-7; CDR3: CASSLEGTGGRHEQYF; DNA: TGTGCCAGCAGCTTAGAAGGGACAGGGGGCCGGCACGAGCAGTACTTC
D: -; V: TRBV2; size: once; J: TRBJ1-5; CDR3: CAWSVRDSQPQHF; DNA: TGTGCCTGGAGTGTACGAGATTCTCAGCCCCAGCATTTT
D: -; V: TRBV20-1; size: many; J: TRBJ2-5; CDR3: CSAQTLAMETQYF; DNA: TGCAGTGCGCAGACTTTAGCGATGGAGACCCAGTACTTC
D: TRBD1; V: TRBV20-1; size: many; J: TRBJ1-2; CDR3: CSARPGTGIRYTF; DNA: TGCAGTGCTAGACCAGGGACAGGGATTCGCTACACCTTC
D: -; V: TRBV5-1; size: many; J: TRBJ1-1; CDR3: CASSQNTGEAEAFF; DNA: TGCGCCAGCAGCCAAAATACGGGGGAGGCTGAAGCTTTCTTT
D: TRBD1; V: TRBV2; size: many; J: TRBJ2-7; CDR3: CARTGTGGTYEQYF; DNA: TGTGCCCGAACCGGGACAGGGGGTACCTACGAGCAGTACTTC
D: -; V: TRBV15; size: -; J: TRBJ2-5; CDR3: CATSPLGQPETQYF; DNA: TGTGCCACCAGCCCCTTGGGGCAGCCAGAGACCCAGTACTTC
D: TRBD2; V: TRBV10-3; size: -; J: TRBJ2-7; CDR3: CAISAGTSGYEQYF; DNA: TGTGCCATCAGTGCCGGGACTAGCGGGTACGAGCAGTACTTC
D: -; V: TRBV20-1; size: many; J: TRBJ1-5; CDR3: CSADRDSNQPQHF; DNA: TGCAGTGCTGACCGGGACAGCAATCAGCCCCAGCATTTT
D: -; V: TRBV2; size: many; J: TRBJ1-1; CDR3: CASSESTEAFF; DNA: TGTGCCAGCAGTGAATCCACTGAAGCTTTCTTT
D: -; V: TRBV19; size: -; J: TRBJ1-5; CDR3: CASKRGFQPQHF; DNA: TGTGCCAGTAAAAGGGGGTTTCAGCCCCAGCATTTT
D: -; V: TRBV7-2; size: few; J: TRBJ1-5; CDR3: CASSLYAPQPQHF; DNA: TGTGCCAGCAGCCTTTATGCCCCGCAGCCCCAGCATTTT
D: -; V: TRBV28; size: -; J: TRBJ1-1; CDR3: CASGMTAPNTEAFF; DNA: TGTGCCAGCGGAATGACAGCCCCGAACACTGAAGCTTTCTTT
D: -; V: TRBV7-9; size: many; J: TRBJ2-2; CDR3: CASSSLATHTGELFF; DNA: TGTGCCAGCAGCTCCCTAGCGACCCACACCGGGGAGCTGTTTTTT
D: -; V: TRBV6-6; size: many; J: TRBJ1-1; CDR3: CASSTGDTEAFF; DNA: TGTGCCAGCAGTACCGGTGACACTGAAGCTTTCTTT
D: -; V: TRBV19; size: many; J: TRBJ2-7; CDR3: CASTAVPASEQYF; DNA: TGTGCCAGTACCGCGGTGCCCGCGAGCGAGCAGTACTTC
D: TRBD1; V: TRBV4-2; size: -; J: TRBJ1-3; CDR3: CASSHRPGQGISGNTVYF; DNA: TGTGCCAGCAGCCACAGACCGGGACAGGGAATCTCTGGAAACACCGTATATTTT
D: -; V: TRBV5-1; size: -; J: TRBJ2-5; CDR3: CASSDPDKLSETQYF; DNA: TGCGCCAGCAGCGACCCCGACAAGCTCAGTGAGACCCAGTACTTC
D: -; V: TRBV7-2; size: many; J: TRBJ1-1; CDR3: CASSLVGERGAFF; DNA: TGTGCCAGCAGCTTAGTAGGGGAGAGGGGAGCTTTCTTT
D: -; V: TRBV29-1; size: -; J: TRBJ2-5; CDR3: CSVEGGRGLETQYF; DNA: TGCAGCGTTGAAGGGGGCAGGGGATTGGAGACCCAGTACTTC
D: -; V: TRBV7-8; size: few; J: TRBJ1-2; CDR3: CASSLWSEGRTDHTF; DNA: TGTGCCAGCAGCTTATGGTCAGAGGGCCGAACGGACCACACCTTC